This TCR beta chain was sequenced in a study of T cell responses to AZD1222 COVID-19 vaccine. Using immunoSEQ multiplex PCR, the repertoire was profiled, and TCRdb retains in-frame clones only, with some absent. The table includes 120,000 or so clones, 88% detected once. Broader study findings: Breadth and depth of Spike-specific TCRs rose after two AZD1222 doses. Possibly, clonal diversity was underestimated; donors were largely white British and included more females. Reportedly, nearly half the spike-specific TCRs target unmutated variant regions. Without day 14 samples, only post-peak T cell repertoires were studied.

To note about this clone: Its antigen is as yet unknown.

The sequences come from peripheral blood, collected on day 0 of MenACWY control vaccination. This receptor was taken from an adult in good health.

This chain's CDR3 is CASSFGGYGAGAFTDTQYF. For the CDR3, the DNA is TGTGCCAGCAGTTTCGGAGGGTATGGAGCGGGAGCTTTCACAGATACGCAGTATTTT. This chain links TRBV27 with TRBJ2-3; 8 bases map to TRBD2. Per germline, CDR1 MNHEY and CDR2 SMNVEV (reference sequence). After removal of 3 bases from V and 2 bases from J, the junction contained 16 bases not matched to a gene. There are 19 residues in the CDR3.